This T cell receptor (beta chain) was captured in a study of spatial heterogeneity in lung cancer. V was clipped by 6 bases and J by 7 bases; unmatched bases: 8. The CDR3 spans 13 residues. Per the germline V gene, CDR1 is SGHVS and CDR2 is FNYEAQ. This clonotype was counted a few times. Time point given: blood at routine non-recurrence follow-up after resection. TCRdb analysed the 5' RACE reads with MiXCR anew, one entry per CDR3 protein. Among about 32,000 distinct CDR3 sequences, over 9.5% were seen once, and the ten largest hold about 30%. This receptor was taken from a female donor with early-stage non-small cell lung cancer. Here the sequenced sample was PBMCs, taken at follow-up. The chain carries TRBV7-6 and TRBJ1-1; 7 bases are shared with TRBD1. The CDR3: CASSFGTALEAFF. The CDR3 DNA is TGTGCCAGCAGTTTCGGGACAGCTCTTGAAGCTTTCTTT. The whole variable domain, filled in from reference TRBV7-6 and TRBJ1-1, reads GAGVSQSPRYKVTKRGQDVALRCDPISGHVSLYWYRQALGQGPEFLTYFNYEAQQDKSGLPNDRFSAERPEGSISTLTIQRTEQRDSAMYRCASSFGTALEAFFGQGTRLTVV.